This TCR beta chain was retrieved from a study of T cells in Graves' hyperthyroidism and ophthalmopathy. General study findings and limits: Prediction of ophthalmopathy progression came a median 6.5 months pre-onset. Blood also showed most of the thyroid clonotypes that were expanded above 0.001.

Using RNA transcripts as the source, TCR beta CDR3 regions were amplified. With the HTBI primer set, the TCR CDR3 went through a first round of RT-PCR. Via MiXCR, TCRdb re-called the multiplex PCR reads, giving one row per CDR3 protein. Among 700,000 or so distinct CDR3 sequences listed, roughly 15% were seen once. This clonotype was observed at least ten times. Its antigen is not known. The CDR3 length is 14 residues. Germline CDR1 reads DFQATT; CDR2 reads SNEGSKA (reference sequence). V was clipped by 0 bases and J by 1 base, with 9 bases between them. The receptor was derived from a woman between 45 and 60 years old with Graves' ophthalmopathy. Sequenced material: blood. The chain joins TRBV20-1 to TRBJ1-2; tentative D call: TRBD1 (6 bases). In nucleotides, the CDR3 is TGCAGTGCTAGAGATTCCAGGGGTAACTATGGCTACACCTTC. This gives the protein CSARDSRGNYGYTF.